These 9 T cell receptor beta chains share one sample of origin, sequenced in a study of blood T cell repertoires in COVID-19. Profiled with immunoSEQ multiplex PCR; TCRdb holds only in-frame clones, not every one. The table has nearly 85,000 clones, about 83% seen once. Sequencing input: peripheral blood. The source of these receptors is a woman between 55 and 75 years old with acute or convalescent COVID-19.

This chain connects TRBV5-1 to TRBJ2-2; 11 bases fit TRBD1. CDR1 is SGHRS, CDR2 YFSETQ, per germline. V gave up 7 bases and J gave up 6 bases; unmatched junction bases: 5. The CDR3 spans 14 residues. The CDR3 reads CASWGTGGPGELFF. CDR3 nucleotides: TGCGCCAGCTGGGGGACAGGGGGACCCGGGGAGCTGTTTTTT.

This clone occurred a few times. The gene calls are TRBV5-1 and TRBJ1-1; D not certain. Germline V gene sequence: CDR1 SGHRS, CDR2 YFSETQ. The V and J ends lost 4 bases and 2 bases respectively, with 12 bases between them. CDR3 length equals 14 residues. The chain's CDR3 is CASSQITANTEAFF. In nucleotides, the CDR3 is TGCGCCAGCAGCCAGATAACAGCAAACACTGAAGCTTTCTTT.

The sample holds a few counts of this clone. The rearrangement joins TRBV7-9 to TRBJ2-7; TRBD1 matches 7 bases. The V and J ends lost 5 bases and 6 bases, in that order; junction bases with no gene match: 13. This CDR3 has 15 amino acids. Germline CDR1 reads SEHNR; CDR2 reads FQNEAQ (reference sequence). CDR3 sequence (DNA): TGTGCCAGCAGCGAACAGGGGAGTGTGACCCCCGAGCAGTACTTC. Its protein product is CASSEQGSVTPEQYF. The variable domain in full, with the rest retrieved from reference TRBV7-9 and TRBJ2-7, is DTGVSQNPRHKITKRGQNVTFRCDPISEHNRLYWYRQTLGQGPEFLTYFQNEAQLEKSRLLSDRFSAERPKGSFSTLEIQRTEQGDSAMYLCASSEQGSVTPEQYFGPGTRLTVT.

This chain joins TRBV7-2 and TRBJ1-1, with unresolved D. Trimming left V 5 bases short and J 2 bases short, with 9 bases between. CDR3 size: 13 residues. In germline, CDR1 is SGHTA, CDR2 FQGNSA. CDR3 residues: CASSLGRNTEAFF. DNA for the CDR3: TGTGCCAGCAGCCTCGGGAGAAACACTGAAGCTTTCTTT.

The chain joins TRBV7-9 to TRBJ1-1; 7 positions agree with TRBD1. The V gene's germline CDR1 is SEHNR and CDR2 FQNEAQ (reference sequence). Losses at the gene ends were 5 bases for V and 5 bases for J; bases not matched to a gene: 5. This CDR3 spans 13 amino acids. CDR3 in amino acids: CASSPGGSTEAFF. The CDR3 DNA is TGTGCCAGCAGCCCAGGGGGAAGTACTGAAGCTTTCTTT.

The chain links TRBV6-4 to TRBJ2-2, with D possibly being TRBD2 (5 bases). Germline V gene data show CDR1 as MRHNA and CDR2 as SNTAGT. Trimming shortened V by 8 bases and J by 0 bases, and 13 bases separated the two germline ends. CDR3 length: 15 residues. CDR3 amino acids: CASLPDSANTGELFF. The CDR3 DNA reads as TGTGCCAGCCTTCCCGATAGCGCGAACACCGGGGAGCTGTTTTTT.

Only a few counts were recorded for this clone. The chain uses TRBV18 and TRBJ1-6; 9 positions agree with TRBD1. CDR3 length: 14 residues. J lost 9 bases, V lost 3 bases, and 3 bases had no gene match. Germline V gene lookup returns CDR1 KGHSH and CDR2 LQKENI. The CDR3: CASSPEGQGSPLHF. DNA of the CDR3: TGTGCCAGCTCACCGGAGGGACAGGGTTCACCCCTCCACTTT.

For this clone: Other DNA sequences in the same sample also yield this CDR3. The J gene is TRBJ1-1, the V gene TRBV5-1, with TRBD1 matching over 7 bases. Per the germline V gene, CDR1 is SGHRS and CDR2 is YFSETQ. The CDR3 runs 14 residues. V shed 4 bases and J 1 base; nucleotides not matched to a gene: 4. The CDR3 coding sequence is TGCGCCAGCAGCCGGGACAGCCAGAACACTGAAGCTTTCTTT. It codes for CASSRDSQNTEAFF.

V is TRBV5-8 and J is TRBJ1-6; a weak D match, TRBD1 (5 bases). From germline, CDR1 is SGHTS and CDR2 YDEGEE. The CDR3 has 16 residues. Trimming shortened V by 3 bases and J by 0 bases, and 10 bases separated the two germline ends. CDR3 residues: CASSWFDSSYNSPLHF. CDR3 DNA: TGTGCCAGCAGCTGGTTTGACAGCTCCTATAATTCACCCCTCCACTTT.